The sequence of this T cell receptor beta chain was determined in a study of CD8+ T cells in alopecia areata. There are 14 residues in the CDR3. Trimming took off 5 bases at V and 8 bases at J, with 16 bases between the two ends. Germline V gene sequence: CDR1 SEHNR, CDR2 FQNEAQ (reference sequence). Isolated RNA was reverse transcribed into cDNA used as the sequencing template. The data were produced by immunoSEQ multiplex PCR, yet TCRdb's version contains in-frame clones alone and is incomplete. The data contain about 270,000 clones, over 45% of them singletons. This clone was observed a few times. A read error is possible here, since a much larger clone lies one base away. Indicated treatment: oral pan-JAK inhibitor, 5-10 mg twice daily.

The sequence was collected from a human donor with alopecia areata. This rearrangement joins TRBV7-9 to TRBJ2-4; no clear D. The starting material was CD4+ T cells sorted from blood, obtained around week 52, from a patient treated with tofacitinib. As DNA, the CDR3 is TGTGCCAGCAGCCTCCTCGAAAAGGTGGACATTCAGTACTTC. It translates to CASSLLEKVDIQYF.